The rows below give T cell receptor beta chains drawn from one sample of a study of PD-L1 blockade in urothelial cancer. Method: immunoSEQ multiplex PCR; TCRdb's copy keeps in-frame clones and lacks some. The table lists 41,000 or so clones, around 84% of them singletons. The sample was PBMCs, taken around atezolizumab (anti-PD-L1) treatment. The receptors were sampled from a man between 65 and 85 years old with urothelial cancer. The CDR3 runs from the conserved cysteine through the conserved F or W. The order of the fields is J gene, clone size, D gene, V gene, CDR3 protein, CDR3 DNA. D genes are given only for firm matches. Clone size is stated in some rows and not others, as once, few, many or a class when expanded.

TRBJ1-2	.	.	TRBV6-5	CASKREGGFNYGYTF	TGTGCCAGCAAGAGGGAGGGTGGGTTTAACTATGGCTACACCTTC
TRBJ2-1	.	.	TRBV10-1	CASSESGSYNEQFF	TGCGCCAGCAGTGAAAGCGGCTCCTACAATGAGCAGTTCTTC
TRBJ2-5	.	TRBD1	TRBV2	CASNREGGDETQYF	TGTGCCAGCAACCGAGAAGGGGGCGACGAGACCCAGTACTTC
TRBJ2-7	.	.	TRBV19	CASSSSYYEQYF	TGTGCCAGTAGTTCCAGTTACTACGAGCAGTACTTC
TRBJ2-2	.	TRBD2	TRBV5-1	CASSPGTSGTYTGELFF	TGCGCCAGCAGTCCGGGGACTAGCGGGACATACACCGGGGAGCTGTTTTTT
TRBJ2-7	few	TRBD1	TRBV30	CAWSVRDRGIYEQYF	TGTGCCTGGAGTGTACGGGACAGGGGGATCTACGAGCAGTACTTC
TRBJ1-1	.	TRBD1	TRBV2	CASRDRAETEAFF	TGTGCCAGCCGGGACAGGGCAGAGACTGAAGCTTTCTTT
TRBJ2-1	.	TRBD2	TRBV4-1	CASSHGVIGLAGSNEQFF	TGCGCCAGCAGCCATGGTGTGATAGGACTAGCGGGCTCCAATGAGCAGTTCTTC
TRBJ2-5	.	TRBD1	TRBV6-6	CASSPRQGGDQETQYF	TGTGCCAGCAGTCCTCGACAGGGGGGAGATCAAGAGACCCAGTACTTC
TRBJ2-2	.	TRBD2	TRBV5-4	CASSSGLAGAGVVFTGELFF	TGTGCCAGCAGCTCTGGACTAGCGGGAGCTGGTGTAGTTTTCACCGGGGAGCTGTTTTTT
TRBJ2-1	.	TRBD2	TRBV28	CASIAGGQSSYNEQFF	TGTGCCAGTATAGCGGGAGGGCAGAGCTCCTACAATGAGCAGTTCTTC
TRBJ2-1	once	.	TRBV4-1	CASSRPPKAGNSYNEQFF	TGCGCCAGCAGCCGCCCGCCGAAGGCAGGTAACTCCTACAATGAGCAGTTCTTC
TRBJ2-1	once	TRBD2	TRBV2	CARRLAGGEQFF	TGTGCCAGGAGACTAGCGGGGGGAGAGCAGTTCTTC
TRBJ2-7	.	.	TRBV5-1	CASSLANEQYF	TGCGCCAGCAGCTTGGCCAACGAGCAGTACTTC
TRBJ2-3	.	.	TRBV7-3	CASSLGGAGTDTQYF	TGTGCCAGCAGCCTAGGGGGGGCAGGCACAGATACGCAGTATTTT
TRBJ1-5	.	.	TRBV18	CASSLTDYSNQPQHF	TGTGCCAGCTCGCTGACAGATTATAGCAATCAGCCCCAGCATTTT